This T cell receptor beta chain was recorded in a study of metastatic and nonmetastatic thyroid tumors. At the level of the study: Across peripheral blood and tumor or nodule tissue samples taken from malignant and benign thyroid patients, the repertoires were compared with one another.

Trimming cost V 5 bases and J 10 bases; bases outside gene matches: 11. CDR3 length: 15 residues. Germline assignment: CDR1 MNHNS and CDR2 SASEGT. In the study's own analysis: A papillary thyroid cancer distant-metastasis classifier was built from CDR3 differences across clinicopathological groups. With MiXCR, TCRdb called clones anew from the PCR reads. The V and J calls and clone size come from TCRdb's table, not from the authors' own analysis. This sample yields approximately 28,000 clones, of which around 20% are seen a single time; less than 25% belongs to the top ten. Thyroid surgery was performed in patients who had received no treatment beforehand. Findings and caveats of the study: Versus benign nodules, malignant thyroid tumors reportedly had significantly higher TCR beta diversity, in blood and tumor.

This clone was seen a few times. Its matching antigen is unknown. The sequencing input was blood. The source of this sequence is a female donor with papillary thyroid cancer or a benign thyroid nodule (not recorded which). Some clones in this sample may be carry-over from other donors' samples. V gene TRBV6-1 combines with J gene TRBJ2-1, with 10 bases identical to TRBD2. DNA for the CDR3: TGTGCCAGCAGTCCAGAAGCGGGAGGGCCTCTCGAGCAGTTCTTC. It specifies CASSPEAGGPLEQFF.